These 27 T cell receptor beta chains share one sample of origin, sequenced in a study of high-grade serous ovarian cancer treatment subgroups. The tumor samples were collected prior to definitive surgery or chemotherapy. Produced via immunoSEQ multiplex PCR; TCRdb's table is partial and in-frame only. The table has around 9,000 clones, 80% to 90% seen once. The sequencing input was tumor tissue. Receptors originate from a human donor with high-grade serous ovarian cancer.

V usage is TRBV2 and J usage is TRBJ2-7; 7 bases align to TRBD2. CDR3 size: 16 residues. V lost 8 bases to trimming and J lost 0 bases; unmatched junction nucleotides: 13. Germline V CDR1 and CDR2: SNHLY, FYNNEI. For the CDR3, the DNA is TGTGCCAGCGGAGGACGACCGGGCGGGAGCTCCTACGAGCAGTACTTC. Translation: CASGGRPGGSSYEQYF. Drawing the rest from reference TRBV2 and TRBJ2-7, the complete variable domain is EPEVTQTPSHQVTQMGQEVILRCVPISNHLYFYWYRQILGQKVEFLVSFYNNEISEKSEIFDDQFSVERPDGSNFTLKIRSTKLEDSAMYFCASGGRPGGSSYEQYFGPGTRLTVT.

The chain links TRBV9 to TRBJ2-2, with TRBD1 as a possible D gene (5 bases). Germline loops: CDR1 SGDLS, CDR2 YYNGEE. The CDR3 sequence is 16 residues long. Trimming left V 4 bases short and J 0 bases short, with 13 bases between. As DNA, the CDR3 is TGTGCCAGCAGCCCCCAGGGATCTTCGAACACCGGGGAGCTGTTTTTT. This sequence encodes CASSPQGSSNTGELFF.

The chain uses TRBV7-2 and TRBJ2-5; TRBD2 agrees at 10 bases. The CDR3 spans 15 residues. CDR1 SGHTA and CDR2 FQGNSA come from the germline V gene. Losses at the gene ends were 3 bases for V and 2 bases for J; bases not matched to a gene: 3. CDR3 in amino acids: CASSFKREGQETQYF. The CDR3 DNA sequence: TGTGCCAGCAGCTTTAAGCGGGAGGGACAAGAGACCCAGTACTTC.

This sequence joins TRBV27 and TRBJ2-1; 16 bases are shared with TRBD2. The CDR3 contains 18 residues. Germline assignment: CDR1 MNHEY and CDR2 SMNVEV (reference sequence). The V and J ends lost 6 bases and 9 bases, in that order; junction bases with no gene match: 14. The CDR3 loop is CASSRPGLAGGPRSEQFF. CDR3 DNA: TGTGCCAGCAGCCGGCCGGGACTAGCGGGAGGGCCTCGTAGTGAGCAGTTCTTC.

The V gene is TRBV29-1, the J gene TRBJ2-4; 10 bases are a match to TRBD1. V trimming: 3 bases; J trimming: 6 bases; junction bases outside the gene matches: 5. CDR1 and CDR2 (germline): SQVTM, ANQGSEA. The CDR3 extends over 14 amino acids. In DNA form, the CDR3 reads TGCAGCGTTGAGAAGGGACAGGGGCTAAACATTCAGTACTTC. Translated: CSVEKGQGLNIQYF.

This clone has more than one count but fewer than ten. J is TRBJ1-1 and V is TRBV5-1; D gene ambiguous. V was clipped by 4 bases and J by 4 bases, with 14 bases between them. The CDR3 length is 14 residues. Per germline, CDR1 SGHRS and CDR2 YFSETQ. The CDR3 nucleotides are TGCGCCAGCAGCCTGGAGTCCCGGAGCACTGAAGCTTTCTTT. Protein: CASSLESRSTEAFF.

The chain recombines TRBV9 with TRBJ2-2, with D possibly being TRBD2 (6 bases). The CDR3 sequence is 14 residues long. Germline CDR1 SGDLS, CDR2 YYNGEE. Trimming removed 2 bases at V and 7 bases at J, with 12 bases between. CDR3 sequence reads: CASSVDLGGGELFF. The CDR3 nucleotides read TGTGCCAGCAGCGTCGACCTGGGAGGCGGGGAGCTGTTTTTT.

J is TRBJ2-1 and V is TRBV11-2; maybe TRBD2 (5 bases). The CDR3 consists of 14 residues. Germline CDR1 reads SGHAT; CDR2 reads FQNNGV. The ends were cut back, 5 bases at V and 5 bases at J, with 13 bases in the middle. CDR3 sequence (DNA): TGTGCCAGCAGCGCCCAGCGGTTCGACAATGAGCAGTTCTTC. Amino acid sequence: CASSAQRFDNEQFF.

This chain uses TRBV6-6 with TRBJ2-1; 9 bases align to TRBD2. The CDR3 has 15 residues. The V gene end was trimmed by 2 bases and the J gene end by 8 bases; junction bases not matched to a gene: 7. The germline V gene encodes CDR1 MNHNY and CDR2 SVGAGI (reference sequence). In DNA form, the CDR3 reads TGTGCCAGCAGTTACCCCCCTAGCGGGAACCATGAGCAGTTCTTC. Translating it yields CASSYPPSGNHEQFF.

The chain uses TRBV7-2 and TRBJ2-2; D might be TRBD1 (7 bases). The V gene's germline CDR1 is SGHTA and CDR2 FQGNSA. The ends were cut back, 5 bases at V and 7 bases at J, with 14 bases in the middle. This CDR3 comprises 14 residues. The CDR3 protein is CASSPRQGGGELFF. The DNA of the CDR3 is TGTGCCAGCAGCCCCCGGCAGGGGGGCGGGGAGCTGTTTTTT.

The chain recombines TRBV4-3 with TRBJ2-5; no definite D call. Germline V gives CDR1 LGHNA, CDR2 YSLEER. Trimming took off 3 bases at V and 4 bases at J, with 15 bases between the two ends. The CDR3 totals 15 residues. CDR3 in DNA: TGCGCCAGCAGCCAGTTTTTGGGTGCCGGAGAGACCCAGTACTTC. Translating it yields CASSQFLGAGETQYF.

Points on this clone: This specimen includes other DNA sequences encoding the same CDR3. V usage is TRBV6-5 and J usage is TRBJ1-3, with 9 bases lining up with TRBD1. This CDR3 is built from 16 residues. V gave up 4 bases and J gave up 0 bases; unmatched junction bases: 4. The germline CDR1 and CDR2 sequences are MNHEY and SVGAGI. In DNA, the CDR3 is TGTGCCAGCAGTTCGGGACAGGGCTACTCTGGAAACACCATATATTTT. It codes for CASSSGQGYSGNTIYF.

The chain has TRBV13 and TRBJ2-3; 12 bases map to TRBD2. Losses at the gene ends were 4 bases for V and 0 bases for J; bases not matched to a gene: 5. The germline V gene encodes CDR1 PRHDT and CDR2 FYEKMQ (reference sequence). The CDR3 runs 17 residues. The CDR3 is CASSYRTSGISTDTQYF. Here the CDR3 DNA reads TGTGCCAGCAGCTACCGGACTAGCGGGATTAGCACAGATACGCAGTATTTT.

The chain is built from TRBV5-1 and TRBJ1-4; 11 bases are shared with TRBD1. CDR3 size: 14 residues. Germline loops: CDR1 SGHRS, CDR2 YFSETQ. With 0 bases clipped from V and 8 bases from J, the junction kept 0 bases outside the gene matches. As DNA, the CDR3 is TGCGCCAGCAGCTTGGGGACAGGGGGCGAAAAACTGTTTTTT. Amino acid sequence: CASSLGTGGEKLFF.

This clone was seen a single time. V is TRBV27 and J is TRBJ2-5; 11 bases are a match to TRBD1. V dropped 4 bases and J dropped 4; count of bases not matched to a gene: 14. The length of the CDR3 is 18 residues. Per germline, CDR1 MNHEY and CDR2 SMNVEV (reference sequence). In DNA form, the CDR3 reads TGTGCCAGCAGTTCCTCCGGGACAGGGGGATTGAGGGGAGAGACCCAGTACTTC. Amino acids: CASSSSGTGGLRGETQYF.

The chain recombines TRBV5-1 with TRBJ2-7; 7 bases map to TRBD2. Germline V lookup: CDR1 SGHRS, CDR2 YFSETQ. The CDR3 is made up of 15 amino acids. Trimming at V came to 0 bases and at J to 2 bases, leaving 5 bases not matched to a gene. Written as DNA, the CDR3 is TGCGCCAGCAGCTTGGAAGCGGGACCAACCTACGAGCAGTACTTC. It translates to CASSLEAGPTYEQYF. Full variable domain (outside the CDR3, taken from reference TRBV5-1 and TRBJ2-7): KAGVTQTPRYLIKTRGQQVTLSCSPISGHRSVSWYQQTPGQGLQFLFEYFSETQRNKGNFPGRFSGRQFSNSRSEMNVSTLELGDSALYLCASSLEAGPTYEQYFGPGTRLTVT.

The chain carries TRBV4-1 and TRBJ2-2; D is possibly TRBD1 or TRBD2 (5 bases each). The germline CDR1 and CDR2 sequences are MGHRA and YSYEKL. The CDR3 is made up of 15 amino acids. Trimming stripped 1 base from V and 2 bases from J, with 8 bases between. CDR3 residues: CASSQGDHNTGELFF. DNA for the CDR3: TGCGCCAGCAGCCAAGGGGACCACAACACCGGGGAGCTGTTTTTT.

J is TRBJ2-7 and V is TRBV2; tentative D call: TRBD2 (6 bases). CDR1 and CDR2 from the germline V gene are SNHLY and FYNNEI. V was pared by 10 bases and J by 3 bases, with 16 bases between. This CDR3 has 13 amino acids. The CDR3 sequence: CATSNGGIYEQYF. CDR3 DNA sequence: TGTGCCACCTCGAACGGGGGAATCTACGAGCAGTACTTC.

This rearrangement joins TRBV4-1 to TRBJ2-1; no reliable D call. The V and J ends lost 3 bases and 7 bases respectively, with 16 bases between them. This CDR3 region has 15 residues. Per the germline V gene, CDR1 is MGHRA and CDR2 is YSYEKL. For the CDR3, the DNA is TGCGCCAGCAGCCAGCCCAGGCCGGTAGGGAATGAGCAGTTCTTC. Translation gives CASSQPRPVGNEQFF.

The chain joins TRBV2 to TRBJ1-3; no reliable D call. CDR1 SNHLY and CDR2 FYNNEI come from the germline V gene. With 0 bases removed from V and 1 base from J, the gap between germline ends came to 4 bases. This CDR3 has 14 residues. In DNA, the CDR3 is TGTGCCAGCAGTGAAGCGATGTCTGGAAACACCATATATTTT. Translation: CASSEAMSGNTIYF. The variable domain in full, completed from reference TRBV2 and TRBJ1-3, reads EPEVTQTPSHQVTQMGQEVILRCVPISNHLYFYWYRQILGQKVEFLVSFYNNEISEKSEIFDDQFSVERPDGSNFTLKIRSTKLEDSAMYFCASSEAMSGNTIYFGEGSWLTVV.

V is TRBV7-2 and J is TRBJ2-7; 8 bases match TRBD2. J lost 2 bases, V lost 3 bases, and 9 bases had no gene match. The CDR3 is made up of 16 amino acids. CDR1 and CDR2 (germline): SGHTA, FQGNSA. The CDR3 DNA follows: TGTGCCAGCAGCTTTTTCGGCGGGGGGCGCACCTACGAGCAGTACTTC. It is translated as CASSFFGGGRTYEQYF. The whole variable domain, filled in from reference TRBV7-2 and TRBJ2-7, reads GAGVSQSPSNKVTEKGKDVELRCDPISGHTALYWYRQSLGQGLEFLIYFQGNSAPDKSGLPSDRFSAERTGGSVSTLTIQRTQQEDSAVYLCASSFFGGGRTYEQYFGPGTRLTVT.

This rearrangement joins TRBV19 to TRBJ2-7, with 7 bases matching TRBD1. Germline trimming cut 3 bases from V and 2 bases from J; bases unmatched to any gene: 10. Germline assignment: CDR1 LNHDA and CDR2 SQIVND (reference sequence). This CDR3 spans 16 amino acids. Here the CDR3 DNA reads TGTGCCAGTAGTATGGTAGGGGGCGGTGGCGCCTACGAGCAGTACTTC. Translated: CASSMVGGGGAYEQYF.

This clone was found a few times. The chain employs TRBV19 and TRBJ1-1, with a possible D match to TRBD1 (6 bases). Deletions cut 3 bases from V and 6 bases from J, with 14 bases between. CDR3 length: 14 amino acids. From germline, CDR1 is LNHDA and CDR2 SQIVND (reference sequence). Here the CDR3 reads CASSIRGGYPEAFF. Written as DNA, the CDR3 is TGTGCCAGTAGTATCCGGGGGGGCTACCCTGAAGCTTTCTTT. The complete variable domain, with remaining parts taken from reference TRBV19 and TRBJ1-1, reads DGGITQSPKYLFRKEGQNVTLSCEQNLNHDAMYWYRQDPGQGLRLIYYSQIVNDFQKGDIAEGYSVSREKKESFPLTVTSAQKNPTAFYLCASSIRGGYPEAFFGQGTRLTVV.

This rearrangement joins TRBV28 to TRBJ2-5; D unclear. The CDR3 totals 13 residues. CDR1 and CDR2 from the germline V gene are MDHEN and SYDVKM. V lost 5 bases, J lost 2 bases, and 9 bases lay in between. This CDR3 reads CASSGQPQETQYF. Here the CDR3 DNA reads TGTGCCAGCAGTGGGCAGCCTCAAGAGACCCAGTACTTC. Variable domain in full (rest from reference TRBV28 and TRBJ2-5): DVKVTQSSRYLVKRTGEKVFLECVQDMDHENMFWYRQDPGLGLRLIYFSYDVKMKEKGDIPEGYSVSREKKERFSLILESASTNQTSMYLCASSGQPQETQYFGPGTRLLVL.

The chain couples TRBV18 to TRBJ1-5; tentatively, D is TRBD1 (5 bases). The CDR3 is 13 residues long. V lost 3 bases and J lost 6, with 9 bases in between. Germline V CDR1 and CDR2: KGHSH, LQKENI. CDR3 sequence: CASSPQGIQPQHF. For the CDR3, the DNA is TGTGCCAGCTCACCCCAGGGTATTCAGCCCCAGCATTTT.

The J gene is TRBJ2-7, the V gene TRBV11-2; 7 positions agree with TRBD2. The germline V gene encodes CDR1 SGHAT and CDR2 FQNNGV. V trimming: 3 bases; J trimming: 5 bases; junction bases outside the gene matches: 10. The length of the CDR3 is 15 residues. Here the CDR3 reads CASSLGGSGIHEQYF. The DNA of the CDR3 is TGTGCCAGCAGCTTGGGGGGGTCAGGGATCCACGAGCAGTACTTC. The full variable domain, completed using reference TRBV11-2 and TRBJ2-7, is EAGVAQSPRYKIIEKRQSVAFWCNPISGHATLYWYQQILGQGPKLLIQFQNNGVVDDSQLPKDRFSAERLKGVDSTLKIQPAKLEDSAVYLCASSLGGSGIHEQYFGPGTRLTVT.

The V and J genes are TRBV5-1 and TRBJ2-1, with 9 positions matching TRBD1. The CDR3 covers 15 residues. Germline V lookup: CDR1 SGHRS, CDR2 YFSETQ. The V and J ends lost 4 bases and 4 bases, in that order; junction bases with no gene match: 6. The CDR3 bases are TGCGCCAGCAGCCCCCAAGGACAGGGGTACAATGAGCAGTTCTTC. Its translation: CASSPQGQGYNEQFF.